This T cell receptor beta chain was sequenced during a study of chemoradiotherapy in HPV16-positive cancers. The wider study: A couple of HPV16-positive patients' cells yielded candidate HPV-specific clones and common motifs. General study points: Candidate HPV-specific clones and E7-related TCR motifs grew in tumor during treatment. Better recurrence-free survival went with HPV-responsive T-cell expansion in HPV16-positive patients.

The V gene end was trimmed by 11 bases and the J gene end by 4 bases; junction bases not matched to a gene: 9. The CDR3 is made up of 14 amino acids. Germline loops: CDR1 MDHEN, CDR2 SYDVKM. Concerning this clone: Its antigen is unidentified.

Some clones are missing from TCRdb's copy, which holds only in-frame ones; the method was immunoSEQ multiplex PCR. The table lists about 15,000 clones, 70% to 90% of them singletons. The J gene is TRBJ1-2, the V gene TRBV28; TRBD1 matches at 11 bases. The TCR was taken from a human donor with HPV-associated anogenital cancer. The sample here was blood, taken from a patient who underwent chemoradiotherapy. The CDR3 DNA is TGTGCCGTACGCGGACAGGGGGCGCCCTATGGCTACACCTTC. This translates into CAVRGQGAPYGYTF.